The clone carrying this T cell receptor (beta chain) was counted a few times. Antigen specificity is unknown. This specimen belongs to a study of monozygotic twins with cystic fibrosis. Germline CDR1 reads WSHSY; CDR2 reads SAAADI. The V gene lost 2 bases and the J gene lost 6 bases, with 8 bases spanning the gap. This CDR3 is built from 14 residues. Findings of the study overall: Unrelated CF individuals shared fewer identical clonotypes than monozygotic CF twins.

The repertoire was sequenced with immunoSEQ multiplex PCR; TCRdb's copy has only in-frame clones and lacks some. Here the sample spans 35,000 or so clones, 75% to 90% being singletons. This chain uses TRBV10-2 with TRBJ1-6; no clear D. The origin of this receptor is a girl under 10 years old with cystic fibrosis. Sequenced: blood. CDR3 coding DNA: TGCGCCAGCAGTGAGACGACGGCTAATTCACCCCTCCACTTT. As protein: CASSETTANSPLHF.